The 2 T cell receptor beta chains reported below all come from one sample, sequenced in a study of tissue T cells after allogeneic stem cell transplantation. The repertoire was sequenced with immunoSEQ multiplex PCR; TCRdb's copy has only in-frame clones and lacks some. The sample shows some 3,700 clones, around half of them seen only once. Time point of the sample: mouse harvest day 14 after allogeneic transplant. Each mouse received 10^7 T-cell-depleted marrow cells plus 10^6 splenic CD5+ T cells by tail vein. Sequenced material: gut tissue. The receptor set was obtained from a female BALB/c mouse given C57BL/6 T cells with graft-versus-host disease after an allogeneic hematopoietic cell transplant.

Turning to this clone: The gene names here belong to mouse. The DNA ends 1 residue before the CDR3 does, and the rest of the CDR3 is filled in from the germline J gene. The rearrangement joins TRBV3 to TRBJ2-7, with 11 positions matching TRBD2. Germline-derived CDR1 and CDR2 are SNHLY and FYNGKV (reference sequence). With 1 base clipped from V and 2 bases from J, the junction kept 1 base outside the gene matches. The CDR3 extends over 15 amino acids. The CDR3 protein is CASSLEDWGAYEQYF. The part of the CDR3 DNA that was read is TGTGCCAGCAGCTTAGAGGACTGGGGGGCCTATGAACAGTAC. The complete variable domain, with remaining parts taken from reference TRBV3 and TRBJ2-7, reads GPKVLQIPSHQIIDMGQMVTLNCDPVSNHLYFYWYKQILGQQMEFLVNFYNGKVMEKSKLFKDQFSVERPDGSYFTLKIQPTALEDSAVYFCASSLEDWGAYEQYFGPGTRLTVL.

In regard to this clone: Genes here carry mouse names. The observed sequence ends 1 residue before the CDR3 terminus, with the missing tail filled in from the germline J gene. The chain has TRBV3 and TRBJ1-1; D ambiguous. Trimming removed 5 bases from V and 3 bases from J, with 4 bases in between. The CDR3 extends over 11 amino acids. From germline, CDR1 is SNHLY and CDR2 FYNGKV (reference sequence). The sequenced CDR3 bases are TGTGCCAGCAGCCTCTACACAGAAGTCTTC. Its translation is CASSLYTEVF. The whole CDR3 sequence reads CASSLYTEVFF.